Below, one T cell receptor beta chain is given with its context. What it recognizes is unknown. CDR1 is GTSNPN, CDR2 SVGIG, per germline (reference sequence). V lost 1 base, J lost 3 bases, and 13 bases lay in between. The CDR3 covers 15 residues. This record belongs to a study of cytomegalovirus exposure and HLA in healthy donors. Donors showed nominal health when sampled, although they likely had unrecorded immune exposures. Study-level findings and limits: Earlier analysis looked at TCR beta V segments, and most were productive about 87% or about 30% of the time. The study reported that TCR beta sequences accurately predicted HLA-A and HLA-B alleles in most subjects.

This PCR relied on a set of 60 Vbeta primers and 13 Jbeta primers. Libraries were prepared by immunoSEQ multiplex PCR; TCRdb keeps only in-frame clonotypes and omits some of them. Here the sample table reports 40,000 or so clones. The chain has TRBV30 and TRBJ1-5; D gene uncertain. This receptor was identified in a man aged 30 to 45 in good health and CMV-seronegative. Sequences were obtained from PBMCs. This CDR3 is CAWSGPDILNQPQHF. The CDR3 nucleotides are TGTGCCTGGAGTGGACCTGACATCCTCAATCAGCCCCAGCATTTT. The whole variable domain, filled in from reference TRBV30 and TRBJ1-5, reads SQTIHQWPATLVQPVGSPLSLECTVEGTSNPNLYWYRQAAGRGLQLLFYSVGIGQISSEVPQNLSASRPQDRQFILSSKKLLLSDSGFYLCAWSGPDILNQPQHFGDGTRLSIL.